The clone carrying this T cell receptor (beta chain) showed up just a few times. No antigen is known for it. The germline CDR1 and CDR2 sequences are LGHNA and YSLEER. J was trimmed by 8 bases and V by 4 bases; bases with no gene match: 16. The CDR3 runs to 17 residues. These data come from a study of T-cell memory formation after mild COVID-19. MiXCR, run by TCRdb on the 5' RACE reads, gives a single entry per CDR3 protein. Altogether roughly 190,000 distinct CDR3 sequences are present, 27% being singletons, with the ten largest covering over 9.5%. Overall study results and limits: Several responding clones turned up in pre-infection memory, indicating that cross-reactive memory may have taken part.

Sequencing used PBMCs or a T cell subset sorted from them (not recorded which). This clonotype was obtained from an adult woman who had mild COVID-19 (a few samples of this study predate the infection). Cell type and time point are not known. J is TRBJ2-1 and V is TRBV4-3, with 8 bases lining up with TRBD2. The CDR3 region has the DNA TGCGCCAGCAGCCCTGGTCCTCCCGGGAGGGCCGTCGATGAGCAGTTCTTC. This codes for CASSPGPPGRAVDEQFF.